This T cell receptor beta chain was observed in a study of cytomegalovirus exposure and HLA in healthy donors. The data were produced by immunoSEQ multiplex PCR, yet TCRdb's version contains in-frame clones alone and is incomplete. The table includes more than 95,000 clones, roughly nine tenths detected once. Study results and limitations: Some public TCRs appeared in many individuals, while most sequences were rare.

CDR1 ENHRY and CDR2 SYGVKD come from the germline V gene. There are 13 residues in the CDR3. Between the trimmed V and J ends, which lost 5 bases and 7 bases, there was a span of 9 bases. Note on this clone: What it recognizes is unknown.

The TCR comes from a woman under 30 in good health and CMV-seronegative. Specimen: PBMCs. This chain links TRBV10-3 with TRBJ1-6; TRBD1 might be the D (5 bases). CDR3 in amino acids: CAISLDRNSPLHF. In DNA, the CDR3 is TGTGCCATCAGTCTAGACAGAAATTCACCCCTCCACTTT.